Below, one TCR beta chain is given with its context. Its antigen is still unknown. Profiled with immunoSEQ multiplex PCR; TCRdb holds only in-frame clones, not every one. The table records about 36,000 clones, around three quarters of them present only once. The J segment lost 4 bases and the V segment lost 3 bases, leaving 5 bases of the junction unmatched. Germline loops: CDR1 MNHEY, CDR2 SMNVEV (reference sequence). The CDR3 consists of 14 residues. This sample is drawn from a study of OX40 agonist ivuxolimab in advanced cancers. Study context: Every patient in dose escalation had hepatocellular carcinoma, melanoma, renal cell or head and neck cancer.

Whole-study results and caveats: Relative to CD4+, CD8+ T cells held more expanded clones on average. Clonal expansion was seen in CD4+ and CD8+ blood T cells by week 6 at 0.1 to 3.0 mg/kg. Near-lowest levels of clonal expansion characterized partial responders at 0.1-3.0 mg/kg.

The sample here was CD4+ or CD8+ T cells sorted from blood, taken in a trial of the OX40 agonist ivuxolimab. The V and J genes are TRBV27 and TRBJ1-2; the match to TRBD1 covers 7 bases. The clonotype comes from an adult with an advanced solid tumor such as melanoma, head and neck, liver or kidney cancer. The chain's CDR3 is CASSFRGWGYGYTF. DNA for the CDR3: TGTGCCAGCAGTTTCAGGGGGTGGGGCTATGGCTACACCTTC.